What follows are 15 T cell receptor beta chains derived from one specimen sequenced in a study of T cell responses to AZD1222 COVID-19 vaccine (dated by TCRdb to the early 2020s). Interpreted using the paper, the time point label stands for: baseline before first vaccination. The library was made by the immunoSEQ multiplex PCR assay. TCRdb holds this immuneACCESS table with in-frame rearrangements only. Some clones are missing; in checked studies, unresolved V genes explain under half, and the rest has no known cause. Recorded for this sample are 170,000 or so clones; about nine tenths of them occurred a single time. Approximately 3% of the sample lies in the top ten. The specimen comprised peripheral blood, sampled on day 0 of AZD1222 vaccination. The receptors derive from an adult in good health.

The J gene is TRBJ1-1, the V gene TRBV7-2; 8 nucleotides align to TRBD1. Germline values: CDR1 SGHTA, CDR2 FQGNSA. The V gene end was trimmed by 1 base and the J gene end by 0 bases; junction bases not matched to a gene: 1. The CDR3 runs to 15 residues. The CDR3 region is CASSLGDRLNTEAFF. The DNA of the CDR3 is TGTGCCAGCAGCTTAGGGGACAGGCTGAACACTGAAGCTTTCTTT.

This clone was observed a handful of times. This sequence joins TRBV5-8 and TRBJ1-5; tentative D call: TRBD1 (6 bases). Germline V lookup: CDR1 SGHTS, CDR2 YDEGEE. Trimming took 6 bases from V and 7 from J, leaving 20 bases between them. CDR3 size: 15 residues. CDR3 coding DNA: TGTGCCAGCATCCTTTACAGCCAAGGGGGGCAGCCCCAGCATTTT. This sequence encodes CASILYSQGGQPQHF.

V usage is TRBV6-5 and J usage is TRBJ1-1; D is possibly TRBD1 (5 bases). This CDR3 spans 14 amino acids. Germline-derived CDR1 and CDR2 are MNHEY and SVGAGI. V dropped 5 bases and J dropped 5 bases, with 15 bases sitting between them. This CDR3 reads CASSPSPRGTEAFF. CDR3 bases: TGTGCCAGCAGTCCCTCCCCCCGGGGGACTGAAGCTTTCTTT.

The chain combines TRBV11-2 with TRBJ2-5; D possibly matches TRBD1 or TRBD2 (6 bases each). The CDR3 extends over 17 amino acids. With 5 bases removed from V and 3 bases from J, the gap between germline ends came to 22 bases. Per the germline V gene, CDR1 is SGHAT and CDR2 is FQNNGV. In DNA form, the CDR3 reads TGTGCCAGCAGCATCTCCGGCCGGGGGCGGCGGGAAGAGACCCAGTACTTC. Protein sequence: CASSISGRGRREETQYF.

The CDR3 is CASSPSNRGGNSPLHF. In DNA form, the CDR3 reads TGTGCCAGCAGCCCCTCCAACAGGGGCGGGAATTCACCCCTCCACTTT. This chain connects TRBV6-2 or TRBV6-3 to TRBJ1-6, with 7 bases identical to TRBD1. The germline CDR1 and CDR2 sequences are MNHEY and SVGEGT. CDR3 length equals 16 residues. J was trimmed by 7 bases and V by 6 bases; bases with no gene match: 12.

This clone was detected only once. V is TRBV5-5 and J is TRBJ1-2, with D possibly matching TRBD1 (6 bases). This CDR3 is 14 amino acids long. V shed 3 bases and J shed 8 bases, with 17 bases lying between them. Germline V gene lookup returns CDR1 SGHKS and CDR2 YYEKEE (reference sequence). As DNA, the CDR3 is TGTGCCAGCAGCTCCCGGACAGCCTCGACCGGCTACACCTTC. Translation gives CASSSRTASTGYTF.

In DNA form, the CDR3 reads TGTGCCAGCATTAATCCGGGGCGATCCTACGAGCAGTACTTC. Its protein is CASINPGRSYEQYF. The chain carries TRBV2 and TRBJ2-7; D tentatively reads TRBD1 or TRBD2 (5 bases each). The CDR3 is 14 amino acids. Germline assignment: CDR1 SNHLY and CDR2 FYNNEI. V was trimmed by 7 bases and J by 1 base, leaving 14 bases between them. Drawing the rest from reference TRBV2 and TRBJ2-7, the complete variable domain is EPEVTQTPSHQVTQMGQEVILRCVPISNHLYFYWYRQILGQKVEFLVSFYNNEISEKSEIFDDQFSVERPDGSNFTLKIRSTKLEDSAMYFCASINPGRSYEQYFGPGTRLTVT.

The J gene is TRBJ1-2, the V gene TRBV5-1; no clear D. CDR1 is SGHRS and CDR2 is YFSETQ in the germline V gene. The V gene lost 4 bases and the J gene lost 2 bases, with 21 bases spanning the gap. The CDR3 spans 17 residues. The CDR3: CASSPRAADGPNYGYTF. The CDR3 nucleotides read TGCGCCAGCAGCCCTCGGGCAGCAGACGGCCCAAACTATGGCTACACCTTC.

This rearrangement joins TRBV4-2 to TRBJ1-5; D remains unclear. Trimming shortened V by 3 bases and J by 7 bases, and 7 bases separated the two germline ends. The CDR3 covers 12 residues. CDR1 LGHNA and CDR2 YNFKEQ come from the germline V gene. The CDR3 DNA follows: TGTGCCAGCAGCCAGGTAGGGCAGCCCCAGCATTTT. It is translated as CASSQVGQPQHF.

This chain joins TRBV9 and TRBJ1-3, with D perhaps TRBD1 (6 bases). V gave up 5 bases and J gave up 0 bases, with 15 bases separating them. The CDR3 is 16 residues long. The V gene's germline CDR1 is SGDLS and CDR2 YYNGEE. The CDR3 DNA reads TGTGCCAGCAGTGATAACCAGGGGAACTCTGGAAACACCATATATTTT. It translates to CASSDNQGNSGNTIYF.

The rearrangement joins TRBV25-1 to TRBJ2-2, with D hard to call. The CDR3 consists of 15 residues. V lost 1 base to trimming and J lost 4 bases, with 10 bases between them. Looked up from germline, CDR1 is MGHDK and CDR2 is SYGVNS. The CDR3 reads CASSESRRITGELFF. DNA for the CDR3: TGTGCCAGCAGTGAATCTAGGCGGATCACCGGGGAGCTGTTTTTT.

The CDR3 protein is CASSQSNRGSYEQYF. The CDR3, as DNA: TGCGCCAGCAGCCAGAGTAACAGGGGCTCCTACGAGCAGTACTTC. The V gene is TRBV4-3, the J gene TRBJ2-7; 7 nucleotides match TRBD1. V lost 3 bases to trimming and J lost 0 bases; unmatched junction nucleotides: 5. Germline V CDR1 and CDR2: LGHNA, YSLEER. The CDR3 length is 15 residues.

This chain connects TRBV7-9 to TRBJ1-3; TRBD1 is a possible D gene (5 bases). Germline CDR1 reads SEHNR; CDR2 reads FQNEAQ (reference sequence). This CDR3 is 14 amino acids long. The V gene lost 4 bases and the J gene lost 0 bases, with 7 bases spanning the gap. CDR3 protein: CASSWQGSGNTIYF. Written as DNA, the CDR3 is TGTGCCAGCAGCTGGCAGGGCTCTGGAAACACCATATATTTT.

This chain uses TRBV18 with TRBJ2-5, with 8 bases aligning to TRBD2. With 0 bases clipped from V and 4 bases from J, the junction kept 7 bases outside the gene matches. Looked up from germline, CDR1 is KGHSH and CDR2 is LQKENI. This CDR3 is 16 amino acids long. The chain's CDR3 is CASSPPSGGPRETQYF. The CDR3 region has the DNA TGTGCCAGCTCACCACCATCGGGGGGGCCTCGAGAGACCCAGTACTTC.

The chain has TRBV6-5 and TRBJ1-3; TRBD1 might be the D (6 bases). Trimming pared 6 bases from V and 2 bases from J, leaving 11 bases between. Germline-derived CDR1 and CDR2 are MNHEY and SVGAGI. This CDR3 region has 14 residues. This chain's CDR3 is CASRAQGAGNTIYF. The CDR3 DNA follows: TGTGCCAGCAGGGCACAGGGAGCTGGAAACACCATATATTTT.